Below, 12 T cell receptor beta chains from the same sample are listed, as sequenced in a study of T cell responses to AZD1222 COVID-19 vaccine. The method was immunoSEQ multiplex PCR; TCRdb's version includes in-frame clones alone and lacks a portion of them. This sample has 90,000 to 150,000 clones, with 88% found just once. Sequences were derived from peripheral blood, sampled on day 0 of AZD1222 vaccination. The receptors come from an adult in good health.

The V call is TRBV6-6, the J call TRBJ1-6; D perhaps matches TRBD1 (5 bases). Germline-derived CDR1 and CDR2 are MNHNY and SVGAGI (reference sequence). The CDR3 length is 13 residues. Trimming removed 6 bases at V and 8 bases at J, with 11 bases between. CDR3 bases: TGTGCCAGCAGGACGTTGGGGGATTCACCCCTCCACTTT. Amino acids: CASRTLGDSPLHF.

The rearrangement links TRBV29-1 to TRBJ2-7, with D possibly TRBD2 on 5 matching bases. This CDR3 is built from 13 residues. Per germline, CDR1 SQVTM and CDR2 ANQGSEA. Trimming pared 6 bases from V and 0 bases from J, leaving 12 bases between. In nucleotides, the CDR3 is TGCAGCGTATCCGGGAAGAGCTCCTACGAGCAGTACTTC. Translating it yields CSVSGKSSYEQYF.

This clone was counted at least ten times. The chain has TRBV21-1 and TRBJ1-5; the listed D gene, TRBD1, was not tested against the DNA. TRBV21-1 has pseudogene status. The CDR3 length is 9 residues. The CDR3 sequence: CASGPPQHF. CDR3 nucleotides: TGTGCCAGTGGCCCGCCCCAGCATTTT.

The chain links TRBV6-5 to TRBJ2-1; D assignment may be TRBD1 or TRBD2 (6 bases each). The ends were cut back, 2 bases at V and 0 bases at J, with 8 bases in the middle. Germline-derived CDR1 and CDR2 are MNHEY and SVGAGI. The CDR3 totals 15 residues. CDR3 sequence: CASSYRGDSYNEQFF. The CDR3 DNA sequence: TGTGCCAGCAGTTACAGGGGGGACTCCTACAATGAGCAGTTCTTC.

This clone was seen a few times. The chain is built from TRBV12-5 and TRBJ1-5; maybe TRBD1 (5 bases). V was cut by 3 bases and J by 0 bases, with 12 bases left in between. The length of the CDR3 is 16 residues. Germline V gives CDR1 LGHNT, CDR2 FRNRAP. The CDR3 spells CASGFFGDHSNQPQHF. The CDR3 DNA is TGTGCTAGTGGTTTCTTCGGGGACCATAGCAATCAGCCCCAGCATTTT.

J is TRBJ2-1 and V is TRBV19, with D possibly matching TRBD2 (5 bases). V dropped 4 bases and J dropped 4 bases, with 14 bases sitting between them. This CDR3 spans 15 amino acids. Germline V gives CDR1 LNHDA, CDR2 SQIVND (reference sequence). The CDR3 nucleotides are TGTGCCAGTAGTAGCCTGGCGGGCCAGTACAATGAGCAGTTCTTC. It codes for CASSSLAGQYNEQFF.

In this sample, this clone turned up a few times. The chain couples TRBV4-3 to TRBJ1-1; D call uncertain. Trimming cost V 4 bases and J 8 bases, with 17 bases left between them. CDR3 size: 14 residues. Per the germline V gene, CDR1 is LGHNA and CDR2 is YSLEER. The CDR3 nucleotides read TGCGCCAGCAGCCCGGAGGTTCTCCTGAAGGAAGCTTTCTTT. Its protein product is CASSPEVLLKEAFF.

V gene TRBV15 combines with J gene TRBJ1-5; no definite D call. The CDR3 consists of 14 residues. Germline V gives CDR1 LNHNV, CDR2 YYDKDF (reference sequence). Trimming shortened V by 0 bases and J by 6 bases, and 9 bases separated the two germline ends. The CDR3 coding sequence is TGTGCCACCAGCAGAGATCGTGTCGGTCAGCCCCAGCATTTT. Its translation: CATSRDRVGQPQHF. The full variable domain, with the rest looked up from reference TRBV15 and TRBJ1-5, is DAMVIQNPRYQVTQFGKPVTLSCSQTLNHNVMYWYQQKSSQAPKLLFHYYDKDFNNEADTPDNFQSRRPNTSFCFLDIRSPGLGDTAMYLCATSRDRVGQPQHFGDGTRLSIL.

The chain recombines TRBV18 with TRBJ1-1; D is unclear. The V end was cut by 2 bases, the J end by 8 bases, with 9 bases between. The CDR3 is 12 residues long. Germline lookup yields CDR1 KGHSH and CDR2 LQKENI. CDR3 amino acids: CASSPIGKEAFF. DNA of the CDR3: TGTGCCAGCTCACCAATCGGTAAGGAAGCTTTCTTT. The full variable domain, completed using reference TRBV18 and TRBJ1-1, is NAGVMQNPRHLVRRRGQEARLRCSPMKGHSHVYWYRQLPEEGLKFMVYLQKENIIDESGMPKERFSAEFPKEGPSILRIQQVVRGDSAAYFCASSPIGKEAFFGQGTRLTVV.

The chain is built from TRBV7-2 and TRBJ1-5; TRBD1 agrees at 7 bases. CDR1 is SGHTA and CDR2 is FQGNSA in the germline V gene. The CDR3 has 16 amino acids. J lost 6 bases, V lost 1 base, and 9 bases had no gene match. The CDR3 reads CASSLVGQGEGQPQHF. Here the CDR3 DNA reads TGTGCCAGCAGCTTAGTGGGCCAGGGGGAGGGTCAGCCCCAGCATTTT.

This sequence joins TRBV7-2 and TRBJ1-1, with D uncertain. This CDR3 contains 16 residues. CDR1 and CDR2 from the germline V gene are SGHTA and FQGNSA. Trimming shortened V by 1 base and J by 1 base, and 13 bases separated the two germline ends. This CDR3 reads CASSLDWLVGNTEAFF. The CDR3 coding sequence is TGTGCCAGCAGCTTAGATTGGTTGGTAGGGAACACTGAAGCTTTCTTT.

By sample fraction, this clone is medium-sized (0.01 to 0.1%). J is TRBJ2-7 and V is TRBV13; tentatively, D is TRBD1 or TRBD2 (5 bases each). Germline V CDR1 and CDR2: PRHDT, FYEKMQ (reference sequence). The CDR3 extends over 13 amino acids. Trimming cost V 2 bases and J 5 bases, with 10 bases left between them. As DNA, the CDR3 is TGTGCCAGCAGCTTATGGGGACGCCACGAGCAGTACTTC. Residues: CASSLWGRHEQYF.